These T cell receptor beta chains were read from a single sample in a study of prognosis after radiotherapy for stage I lung cancer. TCRdb itself ran the multiplex PCR reads through MiXCR, one entry per CDR3 protein. The repertoire holds fewer than 20,000 distinct CDR3 sequences, 44% seen once, with about two fifths in the top ten. Source: PBMCs, taken before or after stereotactic body radiation therapy (not recorded which). All receptors derive from a donor of 50 years or more with non-small cell lung cancer. The CDR3 runs from the conserved cysteine through the conserved F or W. A D gene is named only where the DNA matches it firmly. Expanded clones are given a class, and other clones once, few, many or no size at all.

CDR3 protein,CDR3 DNA,CDR3 length,clone size,D gene,V gene,J gene
CASSLGASDGYEQYF,TGCGCCAGCAGCTTGGGGGCTAGCGATGGCTACGAGCAGTACTTC,15,many,NA,TRBV5-1,TRBJ2-7
CASATLSGGAPPDTQYF,TGTGCCAGCGCCACCCTAAGCGGGGGCGCCCCCCCAGATACGCAGTATTTT,17,NA,TRBD2,TRBV6-1,TRBJ2-3
CASRKTGPDYEQYF,TGTGCCAGCAGGAAGACAGGGCCGGACTACGAGCAGTACTTC,14,medium-sized,TRBD1,TRBV6-8,TRBJ2-7
CASSFGDRGGYTF,TGTGCCAGCAGCTTTGGGGACAGGGGTGGCTACACCTTC,13,NA,TRBD1,TRBV28,TRBJ1-2
CASSFGADSPLHF,TGTGCCAGCAGCTTCGGCGCAGATTCACCCCTCCACTTT,13,NA,NA,TRBV27,TRBJ1-6
CSARDVAGGGETQYF,TGCAGTGCTAGAGACGTAGCGGGAGGGGGGGAGACCCAGTACTTC,15,many,TRBD2,TRBV20-1,TRBJ2-5
CSVPQGDIVKFF,TGCAGCGTTCCCCAAGGGGACATTGTAAAGTTCTTC,12,many,NA,TRBV29-1,TRBJ2-1
CASSQESPEQYF,TGTGCCAGCAGCCAAGAAAGCCCCGAGCAGTACTTC,12,NA,NA,TRBV3-1,TRBJ2-7
CASSLGLAGGNEQFF,TGTGCCAGCAGCCTCGGACTAGCGGGAGGTAATGAGCAGTTCTTC,15,few,TRBD2,TRBV7-2,TRBJ2-1
CASSPPARPLSEQFF,TGTGCCAGCAGCCCACCTGCGCGGCCGTTAAGTGAGCAGTTCTTC,15,many,NA,TRBV9,TRBJ2-1
CASSHQEHETQYF,TGTGCCAGCAGCCACCAGGAACATGAGACCCAGTACTTC,13,many,NA,TRBV7-6,TRBJ2-5
CASSYSGGSTEAFF,TGTGCCAGCAGTTACTCTGGGGGGAGCACTGAAGCTTTCTTT,14,NA,NA,TRBV6-9,TRBJ1-1
CASSPVKPGLVSYNEQFF,TGTGCCAGTAGTCCAGTAAAGCCGGGACTAGTCTCCTACAATGAGCAGTTCTTC,18,many,TRBD2,TRBV19,TRBJ2-1
CASSNQESPLHF,TGTGCCAGTAGTAACCAGGAATCACCCCTCCACTTT,12,many,NA,TRBV19,TRBJ1-6
CASSPQVGQPQHF,TGCGCCAGCAGCCCCCAAGTAGGTCAGCCCCAGCATTTT,13,many,NA,TRBV4-1,TRBJ1-5
CASSSTTYNEQFF,TGTGCCAGCAGTTCCACTACCTACAATGAGCAGTTCTTC,13,NA,NA,TRBV27,TRBJ2-1
CASSFTSGNQETQYF,TGTGCCAGCAGCTTTACTAGCGGGAATCAAGAGACCCAGTACTTC,15,NA,TRBD2,TRBV7-2,TRBJ2-5
CASSPTGSETQYF,TGTGCCAGCTCACCAACAGGATCGGAGACCCAGTACTTC,13,many,NA,TRBV18,TRBJ2-5
CASSLGGQPDYEQYF,TGTGCCAGCAGCTTAGGGGGACAGCCAGACTACGAGCAGTACTTC,15,many,TRBD1,TRBV11-2,TRBJ2-7
CASNLRGKGGGGYTF,TGTGCCAGCAACCTAAGGGGAAAGGGAGGCGGTGGCTACACCTTC,15,NA,NA,TRBV6-1,TRBJ1-2
CASSPSGVNEQYF,TGTGCCAGCAGTCCCTCGGGGGTGAACGAGCAGTACTTC,13,NA,NA,TRBV12-3/TRBV12-4,TRBJ2-7
CASSLDTANTEAFF,TGCGCCAGCAGTCTGGACACGGCGAACACTGAAGCTTTCTTT,14,many,NA,TRBV5-1,TRBJ1-1
CASSLDGGGTQYF,TGTGCTAGCAGCTTAGACGGGGGAGGGACCCAGTACTTC,13,many,NA,TRBV7-7,TRBJ2-5
CASSLLESGELFF,TGTGCCAGCAGCTTACTGGAGTCCGGGGAGCTGTTTTTT,13,many,NA,TRBV6-4,TRBJ2-2
CASSVDQEQETQYF,TGTGCCAGCAGCGTAGACCAAGAACAAGAGACCCAGTACTTC,14,many,NA,TRBV9,TRBJ2-5
CSARPLDRQNTGELFF,TGCAGTGCTAGACCGTTGGACAGGCAGAACACCGGGGAGCTGTTTTTT,16,many,TRBD1,TRBV20-1,TRBJ2-2
CASSHLDQGFGTGELFF,TGTGCCAGCAGCCATCTAGACCAGGGGTTCGGTACCGGGGAGCTGTTTTTT,17,NA,NA,TRBV3-1,TRBJ2-2
CATSDHGQGANTEAFF,TGTGCCACCAGTGATCACGGACAGGGGGCGAACACTGAAGCTTTCTTT,16,NA,TRBD1,TRBV24-1,TRBJ1-1
CASSYTRDIYLPTYEQYF,TGTGCCAGCAGTTACACCCGTGACATCTATCTGCCAACCTACGAGCAGTACTTC,18,NA,NA,TRBV6-5,TRBJ2-7
CAISSGGRNTIYF,TGTGCCATCAGTTCAGGGGGAAGAAACACCATATATTTT,13,many,TRBD1,TRBV10-3,TRBJ1-3
CATKDPRATRQFF,TGTGCCACCAAGGACCCGCGGGCCACCAGACAGTTCTTC,13,NA,NA,TRBV19,TRBJ2-1
CASSEAGGGGTQYF,TGCGCCAGCAGTGAGGCTGGGGGCGGTGGGACCCAGTACTTC,14,NA,NA,TRBV10-2,TRBJ2-5
CASAGANTGELFF,TGTGCCAGCGCGGGGGCAAACACCGGGGAGCTGTTTTTT,13,many,NA,TRBV28,TRBJ2-2
CASTPGGLIYEQYF,TGTGCCAGCACTCCGGGGGGGCTGATCTACGAGCAGTACTTC,14,NA,TRBD2,TRBV2,TRBJ2-7
CATSARSDNEQFF,TGTGCCACCAGCGCCCGGTCCGACAATGAGCAGTTCTTC,13,many,NA,TRBV15,TRBJ2-1
CASSEGQVISEAFF,TGTGCCAGCAGTGAGGGACAGGTGATAAGTGAAGCTTTCTTT,14,NA,TRBD1,TRBV2,TRBJ1-1
CASSGLTAGELFF,TGTGCCAGCAGCGGACTAACCGCCGGGGAGCTGTTTTTT,13,NA,NA,TRBV9,TRBJ2-2
CSARWYRAGDLETQYF,TGCAGTGCTAGATGGTATCGTGCAGGGGATTTAGAGACCCAGTACTTC,16,NA,NA,TRBV20-1,TRBJ2-5
CASSHGQTENEQFF,TGTGCCAGCAGTCATGGACAGACGGAAAATGAGCAGTTCTTC,14,many,NA,TRBV7-3,TRBJ2-1
CASSQNGGLSYEQYF,TGTGCCAGCAGCCAGAACGGGGGCCTCTCCTACGAGCAGTACTTC,15,many,NA,TRBV3-1,TRBJ2-7
CASSTGQPTVEAFF,TGCGCCAGCAGCACCGGACAGCCAACCGTTGAAGCTTTCTTT,14,many,NA,TRBV5-1,TRBJ1-1
CASSESPRSIAETQYF,TGTGCCAGCAGTGAGAGTCCGAGGAGTATTGCAGAGACCCAGTACTTC,16,many,NA,TRBV6-1,TRBJ2-5
CSARRGFGYTF,TGCAGTGCAAGAAGGGGCTTTGGCTACACCTTC,11,NA,NA,TRBV20-1,TRBJ1-2
CASKPLDRNNQPQHF,TGTGCCAGTAAACCCTTGGACAGAAACAATCAGCCCCAGCATTTT,15,NA,NA,TRBV19,TRBJ1-5
CSVEEVGGGISRGQYF,TGCAGCGTTGAAGAGGTGGGGGGGGGCATCTCCCGCGGGCAGTACTTC,16,many,NA,TRBV29-1,TRBJ2-7
CASSQDSSPRGETQYF,TGTGCCAGCAGCCAAGATTCCAGCCCGAGGGGAGAGACCCAGTACTTC,16,many,NA,TRBV3-1,TRBJ2-5
CASSLVRSLYNEQFF,TGTGCCAGCAGCTTAGTACGGTCTCTCTACAATGAGCAGTTCTTC,15,NA,NA,TRBV7-6,TRBJ2-1
CASTPYGGSSTDTQYF,TGTGCCAGCACCCCATACGGGGGATCTAGCACAGATACGCAGTATTTT,16,many,NA,TRBV27,TRBJ2-3
CASSFLSPEDSNQPQHF,TGTGCCAGCAGCTTCCTCTCCCCGGAGGATAGCAATCAGCCCCAGCATTTT,17,many,NA,TRBV5-6,TRBJ1-5
CASSERGSEKLFF,TGTGCCAGCAGTGAACGCGGGAGTGAAAAACTGTTTTTT,13,NA,NA,TRBV6-1,TRBJ1-4
CASSLGINTGEPFF,TGTGCCAGCAGTCTGGGGATTAACACCGGGGAGCCGTTTTTT,14,NA,NA,TRBV28,TRBJ2-2
CASKTDNTYEQYF,TGTGCCAGCAAGACAGACAATACCTACGAGCAGTACTTC,13,many,NA,TRBV2,TRBJ2-7
CASSFGGLSSVNTIYF,TGTGCCAGCAGTTTTGGTGGTTTGAGCTCTGTAAACACCATATATTTT,16,few,NA,TRBV12-3/TRBV12-4,TRBJ1-3
CASSLEGFAAEAFF,TGTGCCAGCAGCTTAGAGGGCTTTGCGGCGGAAGCTTTCTTT,14,many,NA,TRBV7-9,TRBJ1-1
CASSLGLSSTDTQYF,TGTGCCAGCAGCTTAGGACTATCTAGCACAGATACGCAGTATTTT,15,many,NA,TRBV7-3,TRBJ2-3